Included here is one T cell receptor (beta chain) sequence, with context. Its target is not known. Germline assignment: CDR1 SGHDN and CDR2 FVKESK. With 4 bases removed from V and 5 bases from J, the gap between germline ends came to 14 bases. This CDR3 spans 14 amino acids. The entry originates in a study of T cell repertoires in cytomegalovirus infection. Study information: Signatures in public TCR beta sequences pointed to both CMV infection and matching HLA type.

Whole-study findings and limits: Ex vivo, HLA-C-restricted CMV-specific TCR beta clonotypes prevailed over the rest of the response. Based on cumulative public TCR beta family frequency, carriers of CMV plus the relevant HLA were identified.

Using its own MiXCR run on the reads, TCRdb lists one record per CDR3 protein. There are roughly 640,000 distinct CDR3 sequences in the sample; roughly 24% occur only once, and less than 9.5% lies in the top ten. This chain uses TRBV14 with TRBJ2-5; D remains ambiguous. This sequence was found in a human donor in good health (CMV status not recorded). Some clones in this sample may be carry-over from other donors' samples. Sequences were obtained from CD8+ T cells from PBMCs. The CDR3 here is CASSPWGGGETQYF. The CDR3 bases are TGTGCCAGCAGCCCGTGGGGTGGTGGGGAGACCCAGTACTTC.